This entry lists 4 T cell receptor beta chains sequenced from one sample in a study of shared clonotypes between healthy human individuals. Sequencing was performed with immunoSEQ multiplex PCR; in TCRdb, only in-frame clones are kept and a portion is missing. The sample includes hundreds of thousands of clones, 74% seen only once; the top ten take 1.5% to 2%. Sequences were obtained from memory CD4+ T cells sorted from blood. The sample's subset: CD45RA-negative fraction. These receptors originate from a woman in her 30s in good health.

The chain carries TRBV11-2 and TRBJ2-7; 7 nucleotides align to TRBD1. The germline gives CDR1 SGHAT, CDR2 FQNNGV. Trimming cost V 5 bases and J 0 bases; bases outside gene matches: 7. The CDR3 consists of 15 residues. The DNA of the CDR3 is TGTGCCAGCAGCCTCACCGGGACAGCCTCCTACGAGCAGTACTTC. Residues: CASSLTGTASYEQYF.

The CDR3 DNA reads as TGTGCCAGCACCTGGACAGGGGGTGACTATGGCTACACCTTC. Translating gives CASTWTGGDYGYTF. This rearrangement joins TRBV2 to TRBJ1-2; 10 bases agree with TRBD1. The germline V gene encodes CDR1 SNHLY and CDR2 FYNNEI. V trimming: 7 bases; J trimming: 3 bases; junction bases outside the gene matches: 5. The CDR3 is 14 residues long.

This chain joins TRBV27 and TRBJ2-3; D is perhaps TRBD1 (6 bases). The CDR3 covers 14 residues. V shed 4 bases and J shed 3 bases, with 11 bases lying between them. Germline loops: CDR1 MNHEY, CDR2 SMNVEV (reference sequence). CDR3 protein: CASSYMDRTDTQYF. Here the CDR3 DNA reads TGTGCCAGCAGTTACATGGACAGAACAGATACGCAGTATTTT.

This clone was seen more than once but under ten times. J is TRBJ2-7 and V is TRBV7-6; TRBD2 agrees at 8 bases. The V gene end was trimmed by 1 base and the J gene end by 5 bases; junction bases not matched to a gene: 7. The V gene's germline CDR1 is SGHVS and CDR2 FNYEAQ. The CDR3 has 15 amino acids. CDR3 sequence: CASSLVASGRNEQYF. The CDR3 DNA reads TGTGCCAGCAGCTTAGTTGCTAGCGGGCGAAACGAGCAGTACTTC. Combining the CDR3 with reference TRBV7-6 and TRBJ2-7 gives the whole variable domain GAGVSQSPRYKVTKRGQDVALRCDPISGHVSLYWYRQALGQGPEFLTYFNYEAQQDKSGLPNDRFSAERPEGSISTLTIQRTEQRDSAMYRCASSLVASGRNEQYFGPGTRLTVT.